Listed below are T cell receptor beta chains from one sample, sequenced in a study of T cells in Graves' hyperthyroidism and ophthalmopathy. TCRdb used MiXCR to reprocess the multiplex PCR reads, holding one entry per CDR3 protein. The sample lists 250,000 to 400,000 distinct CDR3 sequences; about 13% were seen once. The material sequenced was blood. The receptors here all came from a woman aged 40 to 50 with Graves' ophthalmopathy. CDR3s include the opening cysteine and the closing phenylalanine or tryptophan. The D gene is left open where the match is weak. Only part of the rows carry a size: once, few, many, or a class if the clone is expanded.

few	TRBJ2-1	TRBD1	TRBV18	CASSPFDRGLVNEQFF	TGTGCCAGCTCACCGTTTGACAGGGGGCTAGTAAATGAGCAGTTCTTC
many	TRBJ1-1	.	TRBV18	CASSPVTEAFF	TGTGCCAGCTCACCGGTCACTGAAGCTTTCTTT
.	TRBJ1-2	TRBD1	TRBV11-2	CASSISPGTGLLGYGYTF	TGTGCCAGCAGCATAAGTCCCGGGACAGGTCTTCTGGGCTATGGCTACACCTTC
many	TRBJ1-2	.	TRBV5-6	CASSLGTGANYGYTF	TGTGCCAGCAGCTTGGGGACGGGGGCTAACTATGGCTACACCTTC
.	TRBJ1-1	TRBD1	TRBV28	CASSLGQGMNTEAFF	TGTGCCAGCAGTTTAGGACAGGGCATGAACACTGAAGCTTTCTTT
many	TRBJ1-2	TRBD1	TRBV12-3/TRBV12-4	CASSRYLRGPDGYTF	TGTGCCAGCAGTCGATACCTCAGGGGGCCGGATGGCTACACCTTC
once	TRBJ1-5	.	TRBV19	CASTPRANGPQHF	TGTGCCAGTACCCCCCGGGCGAACGGGCCCCAGCATTTT
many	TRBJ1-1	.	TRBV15	CATSRGKELGGWGTEAFF	TGTGCCACCAGCAGAGGGAAAGAGCTAGGCGGCTGGGGCACTGAAGCTTTCTTT
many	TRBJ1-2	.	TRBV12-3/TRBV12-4	CASSSDLGIRGYTF	TGTGCCAGCAGCTCCGACCTAGGGATTAGGGGCTACACCTTC
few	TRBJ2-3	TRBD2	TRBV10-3	CAIRRLAGENTDTQYF	TGTGCCATCAGGAGACTAGCGGGAGAAAACACAGATACGCAGTATTTT
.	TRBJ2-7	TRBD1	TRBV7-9	CASRGQGANEQYF	TGTGCCAGCAGGGGACAGGGGGCCAATGAGCAGTACTTC
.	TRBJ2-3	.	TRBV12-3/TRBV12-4	CASRWDLADTQYF	TGTGCCAGCAGGTGGGACCTGGCGGATACGCAGTATTTT
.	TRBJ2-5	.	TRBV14	CASSPPTTQETQYF	TGTGCCAGCAGCCCCCCGACAACGCAAGAGACCCAGTACTTC
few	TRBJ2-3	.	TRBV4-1	CASSQDQSGYWTDTQYF	TGCGCCAGCAGCCAAGACCAGTCAGGGTATTGGACAGATACGCAGTATTTT
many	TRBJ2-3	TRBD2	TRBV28	CASNSGRASTDTQYF	TGTGCCAGCAATAGCGGGAGGGCTAGCACAGATACGCAGTATTTT
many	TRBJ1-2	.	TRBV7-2	CASSLDPAGSPGYTF	TGTGCCAGCAGCTTAGACCCAGCAGGGTCCCCTGGCTACACCTTC